The 29 T cell receptor beta chains listed next were all sequenced from one sample in a study of cytomegalovirus exposure and HLA in healthy donors. PCR was performed using 60 Vbeta and 13 Jbeta primers. TCRdb's table, derived via immunoSEQ multiplex PCR, lists solely in-frame clones and lacks some. The data contain 110,000 or so clones, around 82% of them singletons. The source material was PBMCs. These receptor sequences come from a woman under 40 in good health and CMV-seropositive.

V gene TRBV4-1 combines with J gene TRBJ2-7; D is perhaps TRBD2 (6 bases). Germline CDR1 and CDR2: MGHRA and YSYEKL. The CDR3 is made up of 15 amino acids. The V and J ends lost 1 base and 0 bases respectively, with 10 bases between them. The DNA of the CDR3 is TGCGCCAGCAGCCAAGGCGCGGGACTCTCCTACGAGCAGTACTTC. Its protein product is CASSQGAGLSYEQYF.

The rearrangement joins TRBV9 to TRBJ2-2, with 8 bases matching TRBD1. The ends lost 1 base at V and 6 bases at J; junction bases unmatched: 14. CDR1 is SGDLS, CDR2 YYNGEE, per germline. This CDR3 has 18 residues. CDR3 sequence (DNA): TGTGCCAGCAGCGTATTCCCTCCGTCAGGGGGCCGGCCCGGGGAGCTGTTTTTT. This encodes CASSVFPPSGGRPGELFF.

The V and J genes are TRBV19 and TRBJ1-2; TRBD1 matches at 8 bases. Germline CDR1 LNHDA, CDR2 SQIVND (reference sequence). This CDR3 contains 15 residues. Unmatched junction bases numbered 8, after V lost 2 bases and J lost 6 bases. The CDR3 loop is CASSIYSGQEDGYTF. The CDR3 nucleotides are TGTGCCAGTAGTATATATTCGGGACAGGAAGATGGCTACACCTTC. The complete variable domain, with remaining parts taken from reference TRBV19 and TRBJ1-2, reads DGGITQSPKYLFRKEGQNVTLSCEQNLNHDAMYWYRQDPGQGLRLIYYSQIVNDFQKGDIAEGYSVSREKKESFPLTVTSAQKNPTAFYLCASSIYSGQEDGYTFGSGTRLTVV.

This chain links TRBV27 with TRBJ1-2, with D possibly matching TRBD1 (6 bases). V was pared by 2 bases and J by 8 bases, with 12 bases between. The CDR3 has 13 amino acids. Looked up from germline, CDR1 is MNHEY and CDR2 is SMNVEV (reference sequence). The CDR3, as DNA: TGTGCCAGCAGTTTAAACGCAGGGGTGGGCTACACCTTC. Protein product: CASSLNAGVGYTF.

V is TRBV10-3 and J is TRBJ1-1; weak D call: TRBD1 (5 bases). The CDR3 length is 14 residues. V was shortened by 2 bases and J by 3 bases, with 10 bases between the two germline ends. From germline, CDR1 is ENHRY and CDR2 SYGVKD. CDR3 in amino acids: CAISEGAGDTEAFF. CDR3 DNA: TGTGCCATCAGTGAGGGGGCCGGCGACACTGAAGCTTTCTTT.

The J gene is TRBJ1-1, the V gene TRBV11-3; unclear D gene. The CDR3 totals 14 residues. CDR1 SGHNT and CDR2 YENEEA come from the germline V gene. Trimming left V 0 bases short and J 4 bases short, with 9 bases between. The CDR3 DNA is TGTGCCAGCAGCTTAGACGGGATTAGCACTGAAGCTTTCTTT. Its protein is CASSLDGISTEAFF.

Only a few counts were recorded for this clone. The chain links TRBV7-9 to TRBJ2-3, with a weak D call TRBD1 (6 bases). The length of the CDR3 is 14 residues. Germline V gene lookup returns CDR1 SEHNR and CDR2 FQNEAQ (reference sequence). V was shortened by 3 bases and J by 0 bases, with 7 bases between the two germline ends. CDR3 sequence reads: CASSFGQSTDTQYF. The CDR3 DNA sequence: TGTGCCAGCAGCTTCGGACAGAGCACAGATACGCAGTATTTT.

Only a few counts were recorded for this clone. The chain is built from TRBV4-1 and TRBJ2-7; a possible D gene is TRBD2 (6 bases). Germline values: CDR1 MGHRA, CDR2 YSYEKL. The length of the CDR3 is 14 residues. Trimming took off 5 bases at V and 3 bases at J, with 14 bases between the two ends. CDR3 sequence: CASSSRTTYYEQYF. The DNA of the CDR3 is TGCGCCAGCAGCTCACGGACTACCTACTACGAGCAGTACTTC.

The chain has TRBV11-3 and TRBJ2-2, with a weak D call TRBD1 (5 bases). V shed 5 bases and J shed 8 bases, with 12 bases lying between them. CDR3 length: 13 residues. CDR1 and CDR2 from the germline V gene are SGHNT and YENEEA. The chain's CDR3 is CASSRKWTGELFF. CDR3 DNA: TGTGCCAGCAGCCGGAAGTGGACAGGGGAGCTGTTTTTT.

The V and J genes are TRBV11-1 and TRBJ1-2; TRBD1 might be the D (5 bases). V lost 1 base to trimming and J lost 1 base, with 16 bases between them. This CDR3 comprises 17 residues. Germline V gene data show CDR1 as SGHAT and CDR2 as FQDESV (reference sequence). The CDR3 loop is CASSLDLYGGINYGYTF. The DNA for the CDR3 is TGTGCCAGCAGCTTAGATCTCTACGGGGGTATTAACTATGGCTACACCTTC. The full variable domain, rest sourced from reference TRBV11-1 and TRBJ1-2, is EAEVAQSPRYKITEKSQAVAFWCDPISGHATLYWYRQILGQGPELLVQFQDESVVDDSQLPKDRFSAERLKGVDSTLKIQPAELGDSAMYLCASSLDLYGGINYGYTFGSGTRLTVV.

This chain links TRBV6-5 with TRBJ2-3; 9 bases align to TRBD1. Germline-derived CDR1 and CDR2 are MNHEY and SVGAGI. Unmatched junction bases numbered 7, after V lost 5 bases and J lost 4 bases. The CDR3 sequence is 15 residues long. This CDR3 is CASSTPGQGPDTQYF. In nucleotides, the CDR3 is TGTGCCAGCAGTACCCCGGGACAGGGCCCAGATACGCAGTATTTT.

This chain uses TRBV2 with TRBJ2-1; TRBD2 agrees at 12 bases. The CDR3 spans 15 residues. J was trimmed by 8 bases and V by 6 bases; bases with no gene match: 8. CDR1 and CDR2 (germline): SNHLY, FYNNEI. CDR3 sequence reads: CASSLTSGSIHEQFF. The CDR3 nucleotides are TGTGCCAGCAGCTTGACTAGCGGGAGTATACATGAGCAGTTCTTC.

The chain carries TRBV7-8 and TRBJ2-1; 12 bases align to TRBD2. After removal of 1 base from V and 9 bases from J, the junction contained 7 bases not matched to a gene. CDR1 and CDR2 (germline): SGHVS, FQNEAQ. The CDR3 extends over 16 amino acids. The CDR3 region is CASSLVLAGGPGEQFF. In DNA, the CDR3 is TGTGCCAGCAGCTTAGTCCTAGCGGGGGGGCCGGGTGAGCAGTTCTTC.

This clone was recorded a few times. J is TRBJ2-7 and V is TRBV4-1, with TRBD1 matching over 7 bases. The CDR3 spans 13 residues. Germline V gene lookup returns CDR1 MGHRA and CDR2 YSYEKL. Trimming at V came to 3 bases and at J to 2 bases, leaving 1 base not matched to a gene. The CDR3 nucleotides are TGCGCCAGCAGCCAGGGACAGACCTACGAGCAGTACTTC. Translated: CASSQGQTYEQYF.

This clone was recorded a few times. V is TRBV9 and J is TRBJ2-1; D gene uncertain. Germline CDR1 is SGDLS and CDR2 is YYNGEE. V lost 3 bases to trimming and J lost 2 bases, with 12 bases between them. CDR3 size: 15 residues. Here the CDR3 DNA reads TGTGCCAGCAGCGCCGATCGAGGAGCCTACAATGAGCAGTTCTTC. It codes for CASSADRGAYNEQFF.

The rearrangement joins TRBV5-1 to TRBJ1-2; 9 bases match TRBD1. Germline V gives CDR1 SGHRS, CDR2 YFSETQ. J gave up 7 bases and V 0 bases, and 4 bases lay outside the gene matches. The CDR3 extends over 14 amino acids. The CDR3: CASSLETGGTGYTF. CDR3 sequence (DNA): TGCGCCAGCAGCTTGGAGACAGGGGGTACTGGCTACACCTTC.

The CDR3 sequence is CAISAQGGKWFYTF. DNA for the CDR3: TGTGCCATCAGTGCACAGGGGGGCAAATGGTTCTACACCTTC. This sequence joins TRBV10-3 and TRBJ1-2; 8 nucleotides agree with TRBD1. The CDR3 contains 14 residues. The V segment lost 4 bases and the J segment 10 bases; nucleotides outside the gene matches: 11. CDR1 is ENHRY and CDR2 is SYGVKD in the germline V gene.

This clone was recorded a few times. Other DNA sequences in this specimen translate into the identical CDR3. The CDR3 reads CASSESGTANQPQHF. The CDR3 DNA reads TGCGCCAGCAGTGAGTCGGGGACAGCTAATCAGCCCCAGCATTTT. The V and J genes are TRBV10-2 and TRBJ1-5; 7 bases match TRBD1. Germline values: CDR1 WSHSY, CDR2 SAAADI. There are 15 residues in the CDR3. V trimming: 0 bases; J trimming: 4 bases; junction bases outside the gene matches: 3.

The chain is built from TRBV27 and TRBJ1-6; D remains unclear. V dropped 6 bases and J dropped 4 bases, with 10 bases sitting between them. Germline assignment: CDR1 MNHEY and CDR2 SMNVEV (reference sequence). The CDR3 runs to 14 residues. CDR3 in amino acids: CASSPSTYNSPLHF. CDR3 bases: TGTGCCAGCAGCCCGTCGACTTATAATTCACCCCTCCACTTT.

The CDR3, as DNA: TGTGCCAGCAGTTGGGGGACAGGGGGCACGAACTATGGCTACACCTTC. It is translated as CASSWGTGGTNYGYTF. V and J are TRBV6-6 and TRBJ1-2, with 12 nucleotides matching TRBD1. Trimming took 4 bases from V and 2 from J; bases not matched to a gene: 5. The CDR3 spans 16 residues. Germline V gene sequence: CDR1 MNHNY, CDR2 SVGAGI (reference sequence).

The chain recombines TRBV6-5 with TRBJ2-5; D is perhaps TRBD2 (6 bases). Near its end, the DNA agrees better with TRBJ2-7, so the J call may be wrong. The germline gives CDR1 MNHEY, CDR2 SVGAGI. The CDR3 has 14 amino acids. The CDR3 here is CASSYVREPHEQYF. CDR3 bases: TGTGCCAGCAGTTACGTCCGGGAGCCCCACGAGCAGTACTTC.

This chain joins TRBV5-4 and TRBJ1-2, with 9 bases lining up with TRBD1. Germline V lookup: CDR1 SGHNT, CDR2 YYREEE (reference sequence). The CDR3 length is 16 residues. Trimming cost V 2 bases and J 7 bases; bases outside gene matches: 12. The CDR3 sequence is CASSFSTGGVSSGYTF. In nucleotides, the CDR3 is TGTGCCAGCAGCTTTTCGACAGGGGGAGTAAGTTCTGGCTACACCTTC. Full variable domain (rest looked up from reference TRBV5-4 and TRBJ1-2): ETGVTQSPTHLIKTRGQQVTLRCSSQSGHNTVSWYQQALGQGPQFIFQYYREEENGRGNFPPRFSGLQFPNYSSELNVNALELDDSALYLCASSFSTGGVSSGYTFGSGTRLTVV.

With respect to this clone: This sample also contains other DNA sequences that code for the same CDR3. The rearrangement joins TRBV5-5 to TRBJ2-5, with D unresolved. Trimming shortened V by 0 bases and J by 5 bases, and 8 bases separated the two germline ends. Germline-derived CDR1 and CDR2 are SGHKS and YYEKEE (reference sequence). This CDR3 region has 13 residues. DNA for the CDR3: TGTGCCAGCAGCTTGGGACTTCAGGAGACCCAGTACTTC. Amino acid sequence: CASSLGLQETQYF.

In its sample, this clone was seen a few times. The chain combines TRBV19 with TRBJ1-2; TRBD1 matches at 7 bases. V was pared by 5 bases and J by 5 bases, with 5 bases of the junction left unmatched. The CDR3 has 13 residues. Per germline, CDR1 LNHDA and CDR2 SQIVND (reference sequence). The CDR3 here is CASSDGQVYGYTF. The CDR3 region has the DNA TGTGCCAGTAGTGATGGACAGGTTTATGGCTACACCTTC.

V is TRBV29-1 and J is TRBJ2-1, with D tentatively TRBD2 (6 bases). This CDR3 comprises 14 residues. The germline V gene has CDR1 SQVTM and CDR2 ANQGSEA. Trimming took 4 bases from V and 4 from J, leaving 14 bases between them. The CDR3 sequence: CSVGPLLAYNEQFF. The DNA for the CDR3 is TGCAGCGTTGGGCCCCTACTAGCTTACAATGAGCAGTTCTTC.

The chain carries TRBV10-1 and TRBJ2-6, with D perhaps matching TRBD1 (5 bases). Trimming removed 7 bases from V and 0 bases from J, with 22 bases in between. There are 19 residues in the CDR3. The V gene's germline CDR1 is WNHNN and CDR2 SYGVQD (reference sequence). The CDR3 sequence: CASIFRDEEFISGANVLTF. Written as DNA, the CDR3 is TGCGCCAGCATCTTCAGGGATGAGGAGTTCATCTCTGGGGCCAACGTCCTGACTTTC.

The genes are TRBV29-1 and TRBJ2-7, with TRBD2 identical over 7 bases. The CDR3 sequence is 13 residues long. CDR1 is SQVTM, CDR2 ANQGSEA, per germline. V lost 8 bases, J lost 2 bases, and 9 bases stayed unmatched. CDR3 coding DNA: TGCAGCTCCATCCCCACTAGCGCCTACGAGCAGTACTTC. Translated, it gives CSSIPTSAYEQYF.

The chain carries TRBV25-1 and TRBJ2-1, with D possibly TRBD2 on 5 matching bases. The CDR3 length is 16 residues. The germline gives CDR1 MGHDK, CDR2 SYGVNS. Trimming removed 0 bases at V and 9 bases at J, with 18 bases between. CDR3 sequence: CASSEYIPEDTVEQFF. CDR3 DNA sequence: TGTGCCAGCAGTGAATATATACCGGAGGATACTGTTGAGCAGTTCTTC.

The chain employs TRBV19 and TRBJ2-7; the D gene is possibly TRBD2 (5 bases). Per germline, CDR1 LNHDA and CDR2 SQIVND (reference sequence). V was trimmed by 3 bases and J by 3 bases, leaving 12 bases between them. The CDR3 is made up of 14 amino acids. This chain's CDR3 is CASSIGLADYEQYF. DNA for the CDR3: TGTGCCAGTAGTATTGGGCTAGCTGACTACGAGCAGTACTTC.